The 12 T cell receptor beta chains below come from one sample, sequenced in a study of cytomegalovirus exposure and HLA in healthy donors. The PCR employed 60 Vbeta primers together with 13 Jbeta primers. Data came from immunoSEQ multiplex PCR; TCRdb stores just in-frame clones and leaves some out. Of roughly 100,000 clones in the sample, around 82% are singletons; the top ten hold under 2%. The sample taken for sequencing was PBMCs. The receptor source for this set is a woman aged 40 to 50 in good health and CMV-seronegative.

V and J are TRBV4-3 and TRBJ2-2; maybe TRBD2 (5 bases). V was pared by 4 bases and J by 3 bases, with 9 bases between. The CDR3 consists of 14 residues. Germline V gene data show CDR1 as LGHNA and CDR2 as YSLEER. CDR3 bases: TGCGCCAGCAGCCGGGAGAGAGACACCGGGGAGCTGTTTTTT. Translation: CASSRERDTGELFF.

The chain has TRBV2 and TRBJ1-2; D call uncertain. This CDR3 contains 14 residues. CDR1 and CDR2 from the germline V gene are SNHLY and FYNNEI. V dropped 3 bases and J dropped 6 bases, with 14 bases sitting between them. The CDR3 protein is CASSDHQPGDGYTF. The DNA for the CDR3 is TGTGCCAGCAGTGATCACCAACCAGGCGATGGCTACACCTTC.

This chain connects TRBV27 to TRBJ1-4, with TRBD1 matching over 7 bases. The germline CDR1 and CDR2 sequences are MNHEY and SMNVEV (reference sequence). With V trimmed by 8 bases and J by 8 bases, 11 bases remained unmatched. The CDR3 has 14 amino acids. The CDR3 here is CASAGTAAGEKLFF. In nucleotides, the CDR3 is TGTGCCAGCGCGGGGACAGCGGCCGGAGAAAAACTGTTTTTT.

The chain is built from TRBV9 and TRBJ1-1, with D uncertain. CDR1 and CDR2 (germline): SGDLS, YYNGEE. The CDR3 extends over 13 amino acids. V lost 0 bases and J 7 bases, leaving 10 bases between the germline ends. Here the CDR3 DNA reads TGTGCCAGCAGCGTAGGAGGGCGAAGTGAAGCTTTCTTT. It is translated as CASSVGGRSEAFF.

The chain couples TRBV6-5 to TRBJ1-2, with D possibly TRBD1 on 6 matching bases. Germline CDR1 is MNHEY and CDR2 is SVGAGI. The V gene lost 6 bases and the J gene lost 5 bases, with 16 bases spanning the gap. The CDR3 covers 14 residues. CDR3 residues: CASSRDIALYGYTF. In DNA, the CDR3 is TGTGCCAGCAGCCGGGACATAGCTCTATATGGCTACACCTTC.

This rearrangement joins TRBV28 to TRBJ2-7, with D possibly being TRBD1 (6 bases). The ends were cut back, 2 bases at V and 1 base at J, with 18 bases in the middle. The CDR3 is 17 amino acids. Germline CDR1 MDHEN, CDR2 SYDVKM. DNA for the CDR3: TGTGCCAGCAGTTTAAATATGCAGGGGCTTATTTCCTACGAGCAGTACTTC. Its protein product is CASSLNMQGLISYEQYF.

The chain is built from TRBV5-1 and TRBJ2-7; TRBD2 aligns across 14 bases. The germline CDR1 and CDR2 sequences are SGHRS and YFSETQ. The CDR3 extends over 21 amino acids. Trimming removed 2 bases from V and 4 bases from J; junction bases left unmatched: 20. CDR3 protein: CASSFRYKRGWTSGRLYEQYF. The CDR3 DNA follows: TGCGCCAGCAGCTTTCGCTACAAGAGGGGGTGGACTAGCGGGAGGTTGTACGAGCAGTACTTC.

The gene calls are TRBV7-2 and TRBJ2-2, with D perhaps matching TRBD2 (5 bases). The CDR3 runs to 17 residues. The germline V gene has CDR1 SGHTA and CDR2 FQGNSA. V dropped 1 base and J dropped 9 bases, with 21 bases sitting between them. CDR3 residues: CASSLDHSGTGFRELFF. In DNA form, the CDR3 reads TGTGCCAGCAGCTTAGATCACAGCGGAACCGGTTTCCGGGAGCTGTTTTTT.

This chain connects TRBV5-4 to TRBJ1-3; TRBD1 might be the D (6 bases). Trimming pared 3 bases from V and 5 bases from J, leaving 9 bases between. The V gene's germline CDR1 is SGHNT and CDR2 YYREEE (reference sequence). The CDR3 sequence is 13 residues long. Written as DNA, the CDR3 is TGTGCCAGCAGCTCCGGGACAAGAAACACCATATATTTT. This gives the protein CASSSGTRNTIYF.

The chain employs TRBV6-6 and TRBJ2-1; TRBD2 agrees at 9 bases. This CDR3 spans 16 amino acids. V shed 2 bases, J shed 5 bases, and the junction held 7 bases outside the gene matches. CDR1 is MNHNY and CDR2 is SVGAGI in the germline V gene (reference sequence). CDR3 DNA sequence: TGTGCCAGCAGTTACCTTGGCGGGAGGGCGAACAATGAGCAGTTCTTC. This translates into CASSYLGGRANNEQFF.

V gene TRBV7-9 combines with J gene TRBJ2-2, with 7 nucleotides matching TRBD2. The CDR3 loop spans 13 amino acids. CDR1 is SEHNR and CDR2 is FQNEAQ in the germline V gene (reference sequence). V shed 11 bases, J shed 6 bases, and the junction held 9 bases outside the gene matches. CDR3 amino acids: CAGTPGGSGELFF. CDR3 nucleotides: TGTGCCGGCACCCCGGGGGGTTCCGGGGAGCTGTTTTTT.

This clone was counted between two and nine times. The CDR3 loop reads CASSPDRDQTGELFF. CDR3 coding DNA: TGTGCCAGCAGCCCAGACAGGGATCAAACCGGGGAGCTGTTTTTT. The V gene is TRBV7-3, the J gene TRBJ2-2; 7 bases map to TRBD1. CDR3 length: 15 amino acids. Germline V gene sequence: CDR1 SGHTA, CDR2 FQGTGA. With 5 bases clipped from V and 5 bases from J, the junction kept 8 bases outside the gene matches.